This T cell receptor beta chain was sequenced in a study of glioma-infiltrating T cells. Whole-study findings and limits: Tissue and blood shared very few CDR3 sequences. Tissue-blood divergence was below expectation in non-neoplastic patients, above in gliomas.

TCR alpha and beta CDR3 regions were amplified from RNA using iRepertoire nested multiplex PCR. One-step reverse transcription and amplification started from about 100-400 ng of tissue mRNA or PBMC total RNA. One entry per CDR3 protein, called by TCRdb with MiXCR from the multiplex PCR reads. The data hold about 130,000 distinct CDR3 sequences, with 20% to 25% observed a single time. Points on this clonotype: Its antigen is not known. Just one base apart from a much larger clone, this may be a read error.

Germline loops: CDR1 MGHRA, CDR2 YSYEKL. V shed 4 bases, J shed 3 bases, and the junction held 7 bases outside the gene matches. This CDR3 is built from 16 residues. The V call is TRBV4-1, the J call TRBJ2-2, with 8 bases identical to TRBD2. Input material: glioma tissue, nonneoplastic brain tissue, or PBMCs (not recorded which). This TCR derives from a human donor with low-grade glioma or glioblastoma, undergoing nonglioma brain surgery, or in good health (not recorded which). The chain's CDR3 is CASSRDTSGYTGELFF. The CDR3 nucleotides read TGCGCCAGCAGCCGAGATACTAGCGGATACACCGGGGAGCTGTTTTTT.